This T cell receptor beta chain comes out of a study of beta chain features in type 1 diabetes. Turning to the study itself: Sorted cell examination encompassed about 110 million cells across all samples. Study results and caveats: Naive, central memory and Treg TCRB repertoires appeared more alike in patients than in healthy donors. Whether HLA type affects TCRB rearrangement stayed undetermined in the present work. Shorter TCRB CDR3s, moderately but significantly so, were found in Type 1 diabetes patients in all four CD4+ subsets.

TCRB transcripts that were expressed got sequenced, as all of the isolated RNA had been reverse transcribed. Clones were read by immunoSEQ multiplex PCR, and TCRdb kept only the in-frame ones, dropping some. The sample shows about 370,000 clones, approximately 16% of them seen only once. In this sample, this clone turned up a few times. Its antigen is not known. Trimming left V 0 bases short and J 1 base short, with 16 bases between. CDR3 length equals 17 residues. Germline V lookup: CDR1 SGHRS, CDR2 YFSETQ. Material for sequencing was naive CD4+ T cells from blood. The rearrangement joins TRBV5-1 to TRBJ2-5; tentatively, D is TRBD2 (6 bases). The origin of this receptor is a woman aged 18-29 years in good health. CDR3 sequence: CASSLVEEGWFQETQYF. CDR3 DNA sequence: TGCGCCAGCAGCTTGGTAGAGGAGGGATGGTTCCAAGAGACCCAGTACTTC.